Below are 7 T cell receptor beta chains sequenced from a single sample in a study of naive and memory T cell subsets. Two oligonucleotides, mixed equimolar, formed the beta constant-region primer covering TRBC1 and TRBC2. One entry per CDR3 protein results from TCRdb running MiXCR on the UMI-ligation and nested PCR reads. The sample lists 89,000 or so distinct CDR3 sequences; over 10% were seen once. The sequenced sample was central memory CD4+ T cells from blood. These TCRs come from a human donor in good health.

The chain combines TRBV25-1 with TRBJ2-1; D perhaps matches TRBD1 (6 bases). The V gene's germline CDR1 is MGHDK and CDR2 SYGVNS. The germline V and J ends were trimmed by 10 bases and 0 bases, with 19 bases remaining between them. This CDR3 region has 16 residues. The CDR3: CATEQGQRVSYNEQFF. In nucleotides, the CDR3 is TGTGCCACCGAACAGGGTCAAAGGGTCTCCTACAATGAGCAGTTCTTC.

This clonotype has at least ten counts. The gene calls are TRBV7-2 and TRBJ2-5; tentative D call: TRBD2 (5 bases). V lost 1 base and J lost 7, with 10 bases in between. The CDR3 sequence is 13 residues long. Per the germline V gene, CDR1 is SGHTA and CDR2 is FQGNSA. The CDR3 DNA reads TGTGCCAGCAGCTTAGATTACGGAGGGACCCAGTACTTC. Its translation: CASSLDYGGTQYF. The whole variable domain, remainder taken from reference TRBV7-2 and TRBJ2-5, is GAGVSQSPSNKVTEKGKDVELRCDPISGHTALYWYRQSLGQGLEFLIYFQGNSAPDKSGLPSDRFSAERTGGSVSTLTIQRTQQEDSAVYLCASSLDYGGTQYFGPGTRLLVL.

CDR3 sequence (DNA): TGTGCCAGCAGCTCCCCACCCGACAGGGGGCAAGAGCGGGAATACAATGAGCAGTTCTTC. This translates into CASSSPPDRGQEREYNEQFF. This rearrangement joins TRBV7-9 to TRBJ2-1; TRBD1 matches 10 bases. The CDR3 totals 20 residues. The V segment lost 4 bases and the J segment 4 bases; nucleotides outside the gene matches: 19. Germline CDR1 and CDR2: SEHNR and FQNEAQ (reference sequence).

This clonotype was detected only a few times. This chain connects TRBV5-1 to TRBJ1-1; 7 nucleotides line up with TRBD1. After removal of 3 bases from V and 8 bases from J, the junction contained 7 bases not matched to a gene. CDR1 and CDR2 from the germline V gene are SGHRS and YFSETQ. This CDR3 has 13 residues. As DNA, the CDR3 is TGCGCCAGCAGCTCTCAGGGGGGCGGCGAAGCTTTCTTT. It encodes CASSSQGGGEAFF. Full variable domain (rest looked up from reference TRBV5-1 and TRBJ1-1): KAGVTQTPRYLIKTRGQQVTLSCSPISGHRSVSWYQQTPGQGLQFLFEYFSETQRNKGNFPGRFSGRQFSNSRSEMNVSTLELGDSALYLCASSSQGGGEAFFGQGTRLTVV.

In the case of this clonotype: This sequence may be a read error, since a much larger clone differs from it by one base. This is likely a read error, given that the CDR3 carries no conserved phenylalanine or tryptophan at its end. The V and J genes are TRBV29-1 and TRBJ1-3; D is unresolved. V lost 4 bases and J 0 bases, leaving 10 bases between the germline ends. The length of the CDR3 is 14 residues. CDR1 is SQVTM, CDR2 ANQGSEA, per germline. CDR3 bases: TGCAGCGTTGTCTTTGGCAGCTCTGGAAACACCATATATTTA. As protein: CSVVFGSSGNTIYL.

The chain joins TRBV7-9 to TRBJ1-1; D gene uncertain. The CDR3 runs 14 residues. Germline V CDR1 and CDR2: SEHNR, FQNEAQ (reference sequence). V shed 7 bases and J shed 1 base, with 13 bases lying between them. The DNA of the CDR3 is TGTGCCAGCACCGACCCGTCCGCGAACACTGAAGCTTTCTTT. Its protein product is CASTDPSANTEAFF.

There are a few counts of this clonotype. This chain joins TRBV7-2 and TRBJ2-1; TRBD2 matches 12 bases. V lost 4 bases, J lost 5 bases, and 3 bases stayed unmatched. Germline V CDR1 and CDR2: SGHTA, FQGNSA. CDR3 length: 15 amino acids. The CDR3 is CASSWTSGANNEQFF. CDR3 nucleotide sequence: TGTGCCAGCAGCTGGACTAGCGGGGCAAACAATGAGCAGTTCTTC. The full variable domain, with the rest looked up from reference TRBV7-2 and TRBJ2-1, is GAGVSQSPSNKVTEKGKDVELRCDPISGHTALYWYRQSLGQGLEFLIYFQGNSAPDKSGLPSDRFSAERTGGSVSTLTIQRTQQEDSAVYLCASSWTSGANNEQFFGPGTRLTVL.